These 9 T cell receptor beta chains came from one sample sequenced in a study of blood T cell repertoires in COVID-19. Data came from immunoSEQ multiplex PCR; TCRdb stores just in-frame clones and leaves some out. The sample includes around 170,000 clones, 86% of them seen just once. The source material was PBMCs or T cells enriched from blood (not recorded which). The origin of the receptors is a woman aged 25 to 45 who had recovered from COVID-19.

The chain carries TRBV29-1 and TRBJ1-1; D remains unclear. CDR3 length equals 15 residues. V was shortened by 4 bases and J by 5 bases, with 20 bases between the two germline ends. Germline V gene lookup returns CDR1 SQVTM and CDR2 ANQGSEA. The CDR3 is CSVVGGGGRSTEAFF. The CDR3 DNA reads TGCAGCGTTGTAGGAGGAGGAGGGAGAAGTACTGAAGCTTTCTTT.

The gene calls are TRBV6-1 and TRBJ1-4, with D perhaps matching TRBD1 (5 bases). V shed 3 bases and J shed 7 bases, with 12 bases lying between them. Germline CDR1 reads MNHNS; CDR2 reads SASEGT. The CDR3 spans 14 residues. CDR3 protein: CASSDADSFEKLFF. Written as DNA, the CDR3 is TGTGCCAGCAGTGATGCAGACAGTTTTGAAAAACTGTTTTTT.

The chain uses TRBV28 and TRBJ2-7, with D perhaps TRBD2 (6 bases). The germline V and J ends were trimmed by 6 bases and 4 bases, with 25 bases remaining between them. Germline lookup yields CDR1 MDHEN and CDR2 SYDVKM. This CDR3 contains 17 residues. CDR3 protein: CASRKMDRGREQYEQYF. The CDR3 DNA sequence: TGTGCCAGCAGAAAAATGGACCGGGGTCGGGAGCAGTACGAGCAGTACTTC.

CDR3 nucleotides: TGTGCCCCGGACAGGGTCACCATATATTTT. Translating it yields CAPDRVTIYF. The chain recombines TRBV14 with TRBJ1-3; 8 positions agree with TRBD1. The CDR3 loop spans 10 amino acids. V lost 11 bases, J lost 9 bases, and 3 bases stayed unmatched. Per the germline V gene, CDR1 is SGHDN and CDR2 is FVKESK.

The chain joins TRBV6-5 to TRBJ1-2, with 9 nucleotides matching TRBD1. CDR1 MNHEY and CDR2 SVGAGI come from the germline V gene. CDR3 length: 16 amino acids. V lost 4 bases to trimming and J lost 8 bases; unmatched junction nucleotides: 14. CDR3 DNA: TGTGCCAGCAGTTTGGAGCCTACGGGACAGGGCTACGGCTACACCTTC. Translation gives CASSLEPTGQGYGYTF.

V usage is TRBV20-1 and J usage is TRBJ1-2; D gene ambiguous. The CDR3 contains 10 residues. Germline V gene sequence: CDR1 DFQATT, CDR2 SNEGSKA (reference sequence). In DNA form, the CDR3 reads TGCGGTGAGGGAGACTATGGCTACACCTTC. This encodes CGEGDYGYTF.

The rearrangement uses TRBV28 and TRBJ2-7; D remains ambiguous. V was trimmed by 2 bases and J by 2 bases, leaving 7 bases between them. From germline, CDR1 is MDHEN and CDR2 SYDVKM. The CDR3 has 13 amino acids. The CDR3 here is CASSLGGPYEQYF. CDR3 coding DNA: TGTGCCAGCAGTTTAGGCGGTCCCTACGAGCAGTACTTC.

The genes are TRBV15 and TRBJ1-2, with unresolved D. In germline, CDR1 is LNHNV, CDR2 YYDKDF (reference sequence). The germline V and J ends were trimmed by 8 bases and 8 bases, with 27 bases remaining between them. The CDR3 is 16 amino acids. The CDR3 DNA sequence: TGTGCCACCGCCCGTATCCGGGAGAATTCCCCTGAGGGCTACACCTTC. Protein: CATARIRENSPEGYTF.

V and J are TRBV4-1 and TRBJ1-2; 8 bases agree with TRBD1. Germline V gene lookup returns CDR1 MGHRA and CDR2 YSYEKL. The CDR3 length is 14 residues. Trimming cost V 8 bases and J 3 bases; bases outside gene matches: 8. In DNA, the CDR3 is TGCGCCAGCTCGCGGACAGGGAGGGACTATGGCTACACCTTC. This gives the protein CASSRTGRDYGYTF.